A single sample is the source of the 27 T cell receptor beta chains below, sequenced in a study of CD4+ T cells in melanoma. Clones were read by immunoSEQ multiplex PCR, and TCRdb kept only the in-frame ones, dropping some. The table lists about 55,000 clones, approximately 70% of them singletons. The specimen sequenced was tumor tissue. These receptors were collected from a human donor with melanoma.

By proportion, this clone is medium-sized. The gene calls are TRBV9 and TRBJ1-3; TRBD1 matches at 9 bases. Per the germline V gene, CDR1 is SGDLS and CDR2 is YYNGEE. The CDR3 loop spans 18 amino acids. The V segment lost 3 bases and the J segment 0 bases; nucleotides outside the gene matches: 10. The CDR3 DNA is TGTGCCAGCAGCGGGGGACAGGGCCTTTCTAGCTCTGGAAACACCATATATTTT. Its translation: CASSGGQGLSSSGNTIYF.

The rearrangement links TRBV7-2 to TRBJ2-5; D unresolved. Germline V gives CDR1 SGHTA, CDR2 FQGNSA. This CDR3 comprises 13 residues. Trimming took 3 bases from V and 7 from J, leaving 12 bases between them. CDR3 nucleotide sequence: TGTGCCAGCAGCTTCGGTTTATTATCGACCCAGTACTTC. Its protein product is CASSFGLLSTQYF.

This clone appeared many times. V gene TRBV5-1 combines with J gene TRBJ2-7, with 7 positions matching TRBD2. Germline-derived CDR1 and CDR2 are SGHRS and YFSETQ. V was clipped by 0 bases and J by 5 bases; unmatched bases: 5. The CDR3 contains 14 residues. CDR3 DNA: TGCGCCAGCAGCTTGGTGGGGGGGGACGACGAGCAGTACTTC. This gives the protein CASSLVGGDDEQYF. Combining the CDR3 with reference TRBV5-1 and TRBJ2-7 gives the whole variable domain KAGVTQTPRYLIKTRGQQVTLSCSPISGHRSVSWYQQTPGQGLQFLFEYFSETQRNKGNFPGRFSGRQFSNSRSEMNVSTLELGDSALYLCASSLVGGDDEQYFGPGTRLTVT.

This clone came up a few times. The rearrangement links TRBV5-6 to TRBJ2-5; no reliable D call. The V and J ends lost 4 bases and 5 bases respectively, with 6 bases between them. Germline assignment: CDR1 SGHDT and CDR2 YYEEEE. This CDR3 spans 11 amino acids. In DNA form, the CDR3 reads TGTGCCAGCAGCCTAGTTGAGACCCAGTACTTC. Its translation is CASSLVETQYF.

The rearrangement uses TRBV2 and TRBJ2-3, with 12 positions matching TRBD1. In germline, CDR1 is SNHLY, CDR2 FYNNEI. There are 16 residues in the CDR3. V shed 3 bases, J shed 2 bases, and the junction held 3 bases outside the gene matches. Here the CDR3 DNA reads TGTGCCAGCAGTGACCCGGGACAGGGGGCCACAGATACGCAGTATTTT. Its translation: CASSDPGQGATDTQYF.

This clone has more than one count but fewer than ten. The V gene is TRBV4-3, the J gene TRBJ1-6; D ambiguous. The V end was cut by 1 base, the J end by 6 bases, with 7 bases between. The CDR3 contains 14 residues. The germline V gene has CDR1 LGHNA and CDR2 YSLEER. Here the CDR3 DNA reads TGCGCCAGCAGCCAAGTTCCGGCTAATTCACCCCTCCACTTT. This translates into CASSQVPANSPLHF.

The chain is built from TRBV4-3 and TRBJ2-7; maybe TRBD2 (6 bases). The germline CDR1 and CDR2 sequences are LGHNA and YSLEER. V was pared by 4 bases and J by 0 bases, with 13 bases between. The CDR3 contains 15 residues. As DNA, the CDR3 is TGCGCCAGCAGCCCCGGGGGAGCTAGCTCCTACGAGCAGTACTTC. It codes for CASSPGGASSYEQYF.

The CDR3: CAISGLGNYEQYF. The CDR3 nucleotides are TGTGCCATCTCGGGACTAGGGAACTACGAGCAGTACTTC. This chain uses TRBV10-3 with TRBJ2-7; 8 bases line up with TRBD2. Germline loops: CDR1 ENHRY, CDR2 SYGVKD. The length of the CDR3 is 13 residues. The junction had 6 bases not matched to a gene; V was cut back by 8 bases and J by 3 bases.

The CDR3 spells CASKTSRTSDNTGELFF. As DNA, the CDR3 is TGTGCCAGTAAGACCTCCCGGACTAGCGACAACACCGGGGAGCTGTTTTTT. The genes are TRBV19 and TRBJ2-2; 9 bases map to TRBD2. After removal of 7 bases from V and 2 bases from J, the junction contained 11 bases not matched to a gene. Germline loops: CDR1 LNHDA, CDR2 SQIVND (reference sequence). The CDR3 sequence is 17 residues long.

In nucleotides, the CDR3 is TGTGCCAGCAGAAAAATACAGGGGGACAACTATGGCTACACCTTC. Translation gives CASRKIQGDNYGYTF. V is TRBV6-5 and J is TRBJ1-2; TRBD1 matches at 8 bases. CDR1 MNHEY and CDR2 SVGAGI come from the germline V gene. V was pared by 6 bases and J by 2 bases, with 8 bases of the junction left unmatched. The CDR3 spans 15 residues.

The V call is TRBV7-9, the J call TRBJ2-7; TRBD2 is a possible D gene (5 bases). The CDR3 is 12 amino acids. V shed 8 bases and J shed 3 bases, with 11 bases lying between them. CDR1 and CDR2 from the germline V gene are SEHNR and FQNEAQ (reference sequence). CDR3 bases: TGTGCCAGCGGTAGGGAGAGCTACGAGCAGTACTTC. It codes for CASGRESYEQYF.

The chain uses TRBV7-9 and TRBJ2-7; 10 bases map to TRBD1. The CDR3 sequence is 13 residues long. Germline V gene data show CDR1 as SEHNR and CDR2 as FQNEAQ (reference sequence). The V and J ends lost 5 bases and 5 bases, in that order; junction bases with no gene match: 3. The CDR3 sequence: CASSPTGGHEQYF. CDR3 coding DNA: TGTGCCAGCAGCCCGACAGGGGGCCACGAGCAGTACTTC.

The chain combines TRBV28 with TRBJ1-3; D is unclear. This CDR3 has 12 amino acids. V gave up 3 bases and J gave up 7 bases, with 7 bases separating them. From germline, CDR1 is MDHEN and CDR2 SYDVKM. CDR3 residues: CASSFAGNTIYF. For the CDR3, the DNA is TGTGCCAGCAGTTTCGCAGGCAACACCATATATTTT.

This sequence joins TRBV19 and TRBJ2-5; 10 bases align to TRBD1. CDR1 and CDR2 from the germline V gene are LNHDA and SQIVND (reference sequence). The V segment lost 1 base and the J segment 3 bases; nucleotides outside the gene matches: 5. The CDR3 is 16 amino acids. This CDR3 is CASSIARDRGKETQYF. CDR3 in DNA: TGTGCCAGTAGTATAGCCCGGGACAGGGGTAAAGAGACCCAGTACTTC.

The chain has TRBV19 and TRBJ2-7; no clear D. The germline CDR1 and CDR2 sequences are LNHDA and SQIVND (reference sequence). The CDR3 is 12 residues long. Trimming took off 10 bases at V and 2 bases at J, with 12 bases between the two ends. CDR3 bases: TGTGCCACTAGGACGGCCGCCTACGAGCAGTACTTC. Protein sequence: CATRTAAYEQYF.

The chain employs TRBV7-2 and TRBJ2-3; 8 nucleotides line up with TRBD2. Per the germline V gene, CDR1 is SGHTA and CDR2 is FQGNSA. The junction had 3 bases not matched to a gene; V was cut back by 0 bases and J by 4 bases. The CDR3 is 15 residues long. The CDR3 sequence: CASSLAGGASDTQYF. The CDR3 DNA reads as TGTGCCAGCAGCTTAGCCGGGGGGGCTTCAGATACGCAGTATTTT.

This clone was observed a handful of times. J is TRBJ1-2 and V is TRBV4-3, with D maybe TRBD1 (5 bases). This CDR3 contains 14 residues. The germline V gene encodes CDR1 LGHNA and CDR2 YSLEER. The V and J ends lost 0 bases and 2 bases respectively, with 7 bases between them. The CDR3 DNA reads as TGCGCCAGCAGCCAAGATTGGGGGAACTATGGCTACACCTTC. Its protein is CASSQDWGNYGYTF.

The chain joins TRBV6-1 to TRBJ1-4; D unclear. The CDR3 sequence is 15 residues long. The V and J ends lost 2 bases and 8 bases respectively, with 15 bases between them. The germline V gene has CDR1 MNHNS and CDR2 SASEGT. CDR3 sequence: CASSEFRQVDEKLFF. The CDR3 DNA is TGTGCCAGCAGTGAATTCAGGCAGGTTGACGAAAAACTGTTTTTT.

This clone was counted between two and nine times. CDR3 bases: TGTGCCAGCAGCCGGACCGTGGCGGACACTGAAGCTTTCTTT. It yields the protein CASSRTVADTEAFF. V and J are TRBV6-6 and TRBJ1-1; D remains unclear. Germline V lookup: CDR1 MNHNY, CDR2 SVGAGI (reference sequence). The CDR3 runs 14 residues. Trimming shortened V by 6 bases and J by 3 bases, and 14 bases separated the two germline ends.

This clone was recorded a few times. J is TRBJ2-1 and V is TRBV2; D possibly uses TRBD1 or TRBD2 (6 bases each). The germline V gene encodes CDR1 SNHLY and CDR2 FYNNEI. The V gene lost 4 bases and the J gene lost 4 bases, with 14 bases spanning the gap. The length of the CDR3 is 15 residues. The CDR3 region has the DNA TGTGCCAGCAGTGTTCGGCTAGGGGGGTACAATGAGCAGTTCTTC. Its protein is CASSVRLGGYNEQFF.

This rearrangement joins TRBV27 to TRBJ1-2; D may be TRBD1 (6 bases). CDR1 and CDR2 (germline): MNHEY, SMNVEV (reference sequence). Trimming stripped 5 bases from V and 8 bases from J, with 12 bases between. The CDR3 is 12 amino acids. This CDR3 is CASSNSRGGYTF. CDR3 coding DNA: TGTGCCAGCAGTAACTCCAGGGGAGGCTACACCTTC.

Note on this clone: One base away lies a much larger clone, so this may be a sequencing read error. V is TRBV7-9 and J is TRBJ2-7; no firm D call. This CDR3 has 14 residues. Germline loops: CDR1 SEHNR, CDR2 FQNEAQ (reference sequence). This CDR3 is CASSSSAMSYKQYF. The CDR3 DNA sequence: TGTGCCAGCAGCTCCAGTGCCATGTCCTACAAGCAGTACTTC.

V usage is TRBV2 and J usage is TRBJ1-2; D is perhaps TRBD1 (5 bases). Germline CDR1 reads SNHLY; CDR2 reads FYNNEI. This CDR3 has 14 amino acids. Trimming left V 6 bases short and J 3 bases short, with 14 bases between. The CDR3 DNA follows: TGTGCCAGCAGGGGACTCCGGGGGGACTATGGCTACACCTTC. Translating gives CASRGLRGDYGYTF.

The chain combines TRBV7-9 with TRBJ2-7; unclear D gene. Germline-derived CDR1 and CDR2 are SEHNR and FQNEAQ (reference sequence). This CDR3 has 15 amino acids. With 5 bases removed from V and 0 bases from J, the gap between germline ends came to 14 bases. The CDR3 is CASSRLGGDSYEQYF. CDR3 in DNA: TGTGCCAGCAGCCGGCTAGGTGGGGACTCCTACGAGCAGTACTTC.

J is TRBJ2-1 and V is TRBV7-2; D uncertain. The germline V gene has CDR1 SGHTA and CDR2 FQGNSA. V lost 5 bases to trimming and J lost 0 bases, with 14 bases between them. This CDR3 spans 16 amino acids. The CDR3 DNA reads TGTGCCAGCAGCCGATACTCCCGCAGCTCCTACAATGAGCAGTTCTTC. This codes for CASSRYSRSSYNEQFF. Complete variable domain (other parts from reference TRBV7-2 and TRBJ2-1): GAGVSQSPSNKVTEKGKDVELRCDPISGHTALYWYRQSLGQGLEFLIYFQGNSAPDKSGLPSDRFSAERTGGSVSTLTIQRTQQEDSAVYLCASSRYSRSSYNEQFFGPGTRLTVL.

This clone has a handful of counts. The J gene is TRBJ2-7, the V gene TRBV5-1, with 10 bases identical to TRBD1. In germline, CDR1 is SGHRS, CDR2 YFSETQ. The CDR3 has 14 amino acids. The ends lost 0 bases at V and 5 bases at J; junction bases unmatched: 2. This CDR3 is CASSLGQGADEQYF. The DNA of the CDR3 is TGCGCCAGCAGCTTGGGACAGGGGGCCGACGAGCAGTACTTC.

This clone was observed a handful of times. The chain carries TRBV11-2 and TRBJ1-2, with a possible D match to TRBD1 (6 bases). Between the trimmed V and J ends, which lost 5 bases and 7 bases, there was a span of 17 bases. The length of the CDR3 is 14 residues. Germline loops: CDR1 SGHAT, CDR2 FQNNGV. CDR3 sequence (DNA): TGTGCCAGCAGCGAGACAGGCCGGGGGGGTGGCTACACCTTC. Protein sequence: CASSETGRGGGYTF.